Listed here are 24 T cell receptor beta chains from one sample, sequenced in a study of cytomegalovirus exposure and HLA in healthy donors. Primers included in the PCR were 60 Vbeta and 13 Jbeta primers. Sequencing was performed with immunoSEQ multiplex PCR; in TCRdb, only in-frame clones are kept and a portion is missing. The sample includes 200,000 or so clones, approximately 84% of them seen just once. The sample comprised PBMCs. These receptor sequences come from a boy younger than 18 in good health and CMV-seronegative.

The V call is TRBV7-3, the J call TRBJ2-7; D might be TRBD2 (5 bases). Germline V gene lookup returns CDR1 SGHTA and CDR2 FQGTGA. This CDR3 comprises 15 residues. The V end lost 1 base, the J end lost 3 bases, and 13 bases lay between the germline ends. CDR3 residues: CASSLIRRAHYEQYF. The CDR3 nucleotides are TGTGCCAGCAGCTTAATCCGGCGGGCCCACTACGAGCAGTACTTC.

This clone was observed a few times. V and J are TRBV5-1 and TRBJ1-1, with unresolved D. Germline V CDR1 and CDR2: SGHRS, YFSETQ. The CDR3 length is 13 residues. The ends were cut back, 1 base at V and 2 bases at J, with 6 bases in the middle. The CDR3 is CASSLIENTEAFF. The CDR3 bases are TGCGCCAGCAGCTTGATAGAAAACACTGAAGCTTTCTTT.

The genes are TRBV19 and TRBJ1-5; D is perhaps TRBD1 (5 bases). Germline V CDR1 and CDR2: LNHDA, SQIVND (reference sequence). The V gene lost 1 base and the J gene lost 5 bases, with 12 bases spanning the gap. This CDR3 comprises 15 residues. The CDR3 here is CASSIVRQGHQPQHF. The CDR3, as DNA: TGTGCCAGTAGTATAGTGAGGCAGGGTCATCAGCCCCAGCATTTT.

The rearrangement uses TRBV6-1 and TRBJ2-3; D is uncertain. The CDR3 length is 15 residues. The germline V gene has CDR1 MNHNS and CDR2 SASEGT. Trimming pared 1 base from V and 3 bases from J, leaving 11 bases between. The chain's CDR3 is CASSEGPAETDTQYF. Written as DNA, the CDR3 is TGTGCCAGCAGTGAAGGGCCCGCTGAAACAGATACGCAGTATTTT.

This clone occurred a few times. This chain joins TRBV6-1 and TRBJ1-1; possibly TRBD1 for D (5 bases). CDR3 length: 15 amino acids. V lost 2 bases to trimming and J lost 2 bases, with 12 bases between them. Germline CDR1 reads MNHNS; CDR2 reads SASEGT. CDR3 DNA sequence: TGTGCCAGCAGTGAAATTGACGGGGGAAACACTGAAGCTTTCTTT. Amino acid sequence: CASSEIDGGNTEAFF.

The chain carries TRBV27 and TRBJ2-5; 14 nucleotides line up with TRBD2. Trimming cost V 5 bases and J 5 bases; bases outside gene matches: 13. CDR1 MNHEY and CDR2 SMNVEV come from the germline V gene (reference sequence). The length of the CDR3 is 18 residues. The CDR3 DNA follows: TGTGCCAGCAGTCTTTATACGCCGGGACTAGCGGGAGTTGAGACCCAGTACTTC. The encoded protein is CASSLYTPGLAGVETQYF.

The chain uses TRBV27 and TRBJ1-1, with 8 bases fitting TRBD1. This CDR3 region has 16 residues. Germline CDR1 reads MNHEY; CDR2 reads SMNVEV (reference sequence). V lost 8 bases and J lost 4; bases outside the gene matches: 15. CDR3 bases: TGTGCCAGCCAACAGGTCCCGGACAGGGTTCTCACTGAAGCTTTCTTT. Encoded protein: CASQQVPDRVLTEAFF.

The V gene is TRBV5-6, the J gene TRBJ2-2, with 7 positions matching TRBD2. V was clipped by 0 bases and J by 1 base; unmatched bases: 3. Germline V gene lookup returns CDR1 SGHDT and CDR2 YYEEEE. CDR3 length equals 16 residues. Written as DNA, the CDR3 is TGTGCCAGCAGCTTGGCCATAGCGGGGAACACCGGGGAGCTGTTTTTT. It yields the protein CASSLAIAGNTGELFF.

CDR3 in DNA: TGTGCCAGCAGTTTGTTACAGGGCAATCAGCCCCAGCATTTT. Residues: CASSLLQGNQPQHF. The V and J genes are TRBV28 and TRBJ1-5; TRBD1 is a possible D gene (5 bases). The germline V gene has CDR1 MDHEN and CDR2 SYDVKM. The CDR3 consists of 14 residues. The V end lost 3 bases, the J end lost 2 bases, and 8 bases lay between the germline ends.

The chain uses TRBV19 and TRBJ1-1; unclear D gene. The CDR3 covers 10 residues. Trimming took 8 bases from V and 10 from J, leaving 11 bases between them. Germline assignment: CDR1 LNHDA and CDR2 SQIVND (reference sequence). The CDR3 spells CASVGEGAFF. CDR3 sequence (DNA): TGTGCCAGTGTCGGGGAAGGAGCTTTCTTT.

The CDR3 nucleotides are TGTGCCAGTAGTATGTCTGGCCGGAACACTGAAGCTTTCTTT. Translating it yields CASSMSGRNTEAFF. V and J are TRBV19 and TRBJ1-1; D gene uncertain. This CDR3 region has 14 residues. The germline CDR1 and CDR2 sequences are LNHDA and SQIVND (reference sequence). V was shortened by 3 bases and J by 1 base, with 9 bases between the two germline ends.

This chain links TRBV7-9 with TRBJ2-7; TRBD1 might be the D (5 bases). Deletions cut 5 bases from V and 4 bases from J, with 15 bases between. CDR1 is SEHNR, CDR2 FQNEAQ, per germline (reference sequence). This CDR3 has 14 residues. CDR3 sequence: CASSGLQDRYEQYF. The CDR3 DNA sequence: TGTGCCAGCAGCGGTCTACAGGATCGATACGAGCAGTACTTC.

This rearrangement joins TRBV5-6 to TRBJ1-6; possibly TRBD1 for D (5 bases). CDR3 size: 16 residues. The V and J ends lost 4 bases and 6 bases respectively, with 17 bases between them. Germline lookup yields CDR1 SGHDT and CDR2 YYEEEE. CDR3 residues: CASSLRQKHPNSPLHF. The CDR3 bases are TGTGCCAGCAGCCTTCGACAGAAACATCCTAATTCACCCCTCCACTTT.

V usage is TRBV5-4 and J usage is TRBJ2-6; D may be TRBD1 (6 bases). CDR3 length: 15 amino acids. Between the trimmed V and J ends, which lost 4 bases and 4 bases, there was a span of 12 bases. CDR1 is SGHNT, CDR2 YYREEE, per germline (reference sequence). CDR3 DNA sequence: TGTGCCAGCAGCCGAACAGGGATGGGGGCCAACGTCCTGACTTTC. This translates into CASSRTGMGANVLTF.

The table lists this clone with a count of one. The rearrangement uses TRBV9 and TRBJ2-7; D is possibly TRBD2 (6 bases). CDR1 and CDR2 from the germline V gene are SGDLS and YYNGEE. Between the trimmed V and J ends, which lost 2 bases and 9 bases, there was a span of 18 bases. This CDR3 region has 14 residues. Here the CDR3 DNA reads TGTGCCAGCAGCGTCTACGGGGGTCCCGAGCGGCAGTACTTC. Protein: CASSVYGGPERQYF.

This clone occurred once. In nucleotides, the CDR3 is TGTGCCAGCAGCTTAGCATCTCGGACAGGGGGCGATTCACCCCTCCACTTT. Its protein product is CASSLASRTGGDSPLHF. This sequence joins TRBV7-6 and TRBJ1-6, with TRBD1 matching over 11 bases. Germline lookup yields CDR1 SGHVS and CDR2 FNYEAQ. Trimming cost V 0 bases and J 8 bases; bases outside gene matches: 6. The CDR3 consists of 17 residues.

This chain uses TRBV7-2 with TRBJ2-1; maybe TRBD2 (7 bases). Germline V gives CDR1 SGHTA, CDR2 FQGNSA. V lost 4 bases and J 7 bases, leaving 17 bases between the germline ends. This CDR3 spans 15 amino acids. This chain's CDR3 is CASSWGGGVVNEQFF. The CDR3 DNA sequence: TGTGCCAGCAGCTGGGGGGGCGGGGTCGTTAATGAGCAGTTCTTC.

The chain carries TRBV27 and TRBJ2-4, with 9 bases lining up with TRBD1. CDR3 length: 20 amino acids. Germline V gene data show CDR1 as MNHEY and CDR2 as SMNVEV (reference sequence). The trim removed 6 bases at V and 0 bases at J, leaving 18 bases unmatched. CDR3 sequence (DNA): TGTGCCAGCAGCTCGGGGGGACAGGGAGTTTGGGGCCTAGCCAAAAACATTCAGTACTTC. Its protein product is CASSSGGQGVWGLAKNIQYF.

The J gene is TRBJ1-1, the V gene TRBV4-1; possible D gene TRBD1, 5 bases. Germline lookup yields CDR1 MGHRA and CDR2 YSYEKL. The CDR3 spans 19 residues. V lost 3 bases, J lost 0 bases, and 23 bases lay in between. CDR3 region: CASSHRLDTQNYLNTEAFF. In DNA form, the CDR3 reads TGCGCCAGCAGCCATAGGCTGGACACCCAAAATTACTTGAACACTGAAGCTTTCTTT.

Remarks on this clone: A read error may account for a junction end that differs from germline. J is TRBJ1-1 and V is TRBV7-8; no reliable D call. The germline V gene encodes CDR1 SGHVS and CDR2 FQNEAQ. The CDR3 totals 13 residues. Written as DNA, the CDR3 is TGTACCAGCAGCTTAGATTACAGCACTGAAGCTTTCTTT. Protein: CTSSLDYSTEAFF.

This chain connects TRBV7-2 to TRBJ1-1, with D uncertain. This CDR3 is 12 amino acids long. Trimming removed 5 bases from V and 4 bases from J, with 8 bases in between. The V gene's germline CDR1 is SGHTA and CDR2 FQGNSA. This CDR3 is CASSPISTEAFF. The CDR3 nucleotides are TGTGCCAGCAGCCCGATCAGCACTGAAGCTTTCTTT.

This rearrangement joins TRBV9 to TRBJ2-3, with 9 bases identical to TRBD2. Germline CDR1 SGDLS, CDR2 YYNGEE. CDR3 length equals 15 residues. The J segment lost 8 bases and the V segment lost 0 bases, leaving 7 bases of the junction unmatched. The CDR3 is CASSVEGAGGSTQYF. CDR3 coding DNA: TGTGCCAGCAGCGTAGAAGGGGCGGGAGGGAGTACGCAGTATTTT.

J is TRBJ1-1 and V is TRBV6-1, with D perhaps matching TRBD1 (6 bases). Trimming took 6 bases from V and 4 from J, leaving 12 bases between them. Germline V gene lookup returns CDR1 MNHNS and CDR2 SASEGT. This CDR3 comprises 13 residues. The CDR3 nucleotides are TGTGCCAGCAGGCGTGACAGGACCACTGAAGCTTTCTTT. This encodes CASRRDRTTEAFF.

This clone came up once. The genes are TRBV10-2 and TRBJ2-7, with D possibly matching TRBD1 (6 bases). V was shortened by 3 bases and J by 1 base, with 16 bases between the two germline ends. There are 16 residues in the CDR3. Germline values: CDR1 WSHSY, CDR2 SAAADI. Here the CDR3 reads CASSDRQAYYSYEQYF. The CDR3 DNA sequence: TGCGCCAGCAGTGACAGACAGGCCTATTATTCCTACGAGCAGTACTTC.